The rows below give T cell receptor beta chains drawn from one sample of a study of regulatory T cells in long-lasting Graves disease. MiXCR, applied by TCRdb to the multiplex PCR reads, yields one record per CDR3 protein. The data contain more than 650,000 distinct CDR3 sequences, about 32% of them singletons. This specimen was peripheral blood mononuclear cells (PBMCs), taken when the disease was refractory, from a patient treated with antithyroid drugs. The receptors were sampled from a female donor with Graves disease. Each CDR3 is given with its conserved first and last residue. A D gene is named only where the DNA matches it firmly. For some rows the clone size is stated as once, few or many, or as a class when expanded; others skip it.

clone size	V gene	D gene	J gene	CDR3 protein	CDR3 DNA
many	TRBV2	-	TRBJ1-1	CASSEQVGAGEAFF	TGTGCCAGCAGTGAGCAGGTCGGGGCAGGTGAAGCTTTCTTT
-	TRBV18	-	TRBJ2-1	CASSPRSDDYNEQFF	TGTGCCAGCTCACCACGCAGTGACGACTACAATGAGCAGTTCTTC
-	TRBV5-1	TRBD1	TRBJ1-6	CASSSRTGSSYNSPLHF	TGCGCCAGCAGCTCCCGGACAGGGAGCTCCTATAATTCACCCCTCCACTTT
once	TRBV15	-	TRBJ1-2	CATSRDRYGYTF	TGTGCCACCAGCAGAGATCGATATGGCTACACCTTC
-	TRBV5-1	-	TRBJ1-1	CASSLAVGITEAFF	TGCGCCAGCAGCTTGGCGGTCGGGATCACTGAAGCTTTCTTT
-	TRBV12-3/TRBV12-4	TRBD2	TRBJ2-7	CASSPGLAGFSSYEQYF	TGTGCCAGCAGCCCTGGACTAGCGGGATTCAGCTCCTACGAGCAGTACTTC
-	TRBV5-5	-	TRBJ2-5	CASSRLDTIQETQYF	TGTGCCAGCAGCCGCCTGGACACCATCCAAGAGACCCAGTACTTC
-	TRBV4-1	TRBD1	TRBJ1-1	CASSHGDRVNTEAFF	TGCGCCAGCAGCCACGGAGACAGGGTGAACACTGAAGCTTTCTTT
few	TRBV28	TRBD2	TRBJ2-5	CASSPQREGRETQYF	TGTGCCAGCAGCCCCCAGCGGGAGGGCCGAGAGACCCAGTACTTC
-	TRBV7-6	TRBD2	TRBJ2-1	CASSYPGTNYNEQFF	TGTGCCAGCAGCTACCCCGGGACTAACTACAATGAGCAGTTCTTC
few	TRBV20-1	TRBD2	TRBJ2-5	CSASWLAAGGPAETQYF	TGCAGTGCTAGTTGGCTGGCGGCGGGAGGGCCAGCAGAGACCCAGTACTTC
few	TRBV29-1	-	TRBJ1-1	CSAWGGADTEAFF	TGCAGCGCTTGGGGGGGGGCGGACACTGAAGCTTTCTTT
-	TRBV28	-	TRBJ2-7	CASTRPTAGAYEQYF	TGTGCCAGCACCCGACCGACGGCGGGTGCCTACGAGCAGTACTTC
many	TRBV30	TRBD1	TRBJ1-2	CASGQAYGYTF	TGTGCCAGTGGACAGGCCTATGGCTACACCTTC
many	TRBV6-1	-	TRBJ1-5	CASSEDTEGNQPQHF	TGTGCCAGCAGTGAAGATACCGAAGGCAATCAGCCCCAGCATTTT
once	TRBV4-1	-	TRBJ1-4	CASSQDFRDEKLFF	TGCGCCAGCAGCCAAGATTTTCGGGACGAAAAACTGTTTTTT
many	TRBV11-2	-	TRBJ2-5	CASTLRGMETQYF	TGTGCCAGCACCCTGCGAGGGATGGAGACCCAGTACTTC
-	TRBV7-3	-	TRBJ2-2	CASSMGVPGELFF	TGTGCCAGCAGCATGGGGGTCCCCGGGGAGCTGTTTTTT
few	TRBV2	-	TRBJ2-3	CASSEQGGSTDTQYF	TGTGCCAGCAGTGAACAGGGGGGGAGCACAGATACGCAGTATTTT
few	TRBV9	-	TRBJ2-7	CASSVGADFSYEQYF	TGTGCCAGCAGCGTAGGAGCGGACTTTTCCTACGAGCAGTACTTC
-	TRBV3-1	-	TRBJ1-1	CASSQAGSENTEAFF	TGTGCCAGCAGCCAAGCGGGTTCCGAGAACACTGAAGCTTTCTTT
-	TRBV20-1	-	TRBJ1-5	CSARVAGDRGNQPQHF	TGCAGTGCTAGAGTAGCTGGGGACCGAGGCAATCAGCCCCAGCATTTT
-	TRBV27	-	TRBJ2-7	CASSLDSLNSYEQYF	TGTGCCAGCAGTTTAGACTCACTTAACTCCTACGAGCAGTACTTC
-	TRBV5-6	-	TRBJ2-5	CASSHILGQKGETQYF	TGTGCCAGCAGCCACATCCTCGGTCAGAAGGGAGAGACCCAGTACTTC
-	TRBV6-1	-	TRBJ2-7	CASSEVSGNLYEQYF	TGTGCCAGCAGTGAAGTTTCAGGGAATTTGTACGAGCAGTACTTC
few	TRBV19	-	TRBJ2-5	CATTPRKGYRETQYF	TGTGCCACCACCCCCAGAAAAGGGTACAGGGAGACCCAGTACTTC
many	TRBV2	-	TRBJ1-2	CASSEVKGWPGGYTF	TGTGCCAGCAGTGAAGTTAAGGGGTGGCCCGGTGGCTACACCTTC
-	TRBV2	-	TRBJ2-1	CASTRLLSGGVF	TGTGCCAGCACCCGCCTCCTCAGTGGAGGAGTCTTC
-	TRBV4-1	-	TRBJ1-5	CASSQEADIRNQPQHF	TGCGCCAGCAGCCAAGAGGCCGACATCCGCAATCAGCCCCAGCATTTT
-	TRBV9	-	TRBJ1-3	CASSVGGPSGNTIYF	TGTGCCAGCAGCGTGGGAGGTCCCTCTGGAAACACCATATATTTT
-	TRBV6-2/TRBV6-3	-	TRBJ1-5	CASSYSSTGLGQPQHF	TGTGCCAGCAGTTACTCGAGTACAGGGCTTGGTCAGCCCCAGCATTTT
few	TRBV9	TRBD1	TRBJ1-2	CASSVAQGQANYGYTF	TGTGCCAGCAGCGTAGCCCAGGGACAGGCGAACTATGGCTACACCTTC
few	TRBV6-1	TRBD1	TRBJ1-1	CASIGDRLNTEAFF	TGTGCCAGCATCGGGGACAGACTAAACACTGAAGCTTTCTTT
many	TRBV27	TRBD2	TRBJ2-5	CASTPSGYQETQYF	TGTGCCAGCACTCCTAGCGGGTACCAAGAGACCCAGTACTTC
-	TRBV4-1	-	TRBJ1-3	CASSQDDRGNTIYF	TGCGCCAGCAGCCAAGATGACAGGGGAAACACCATATATTTT
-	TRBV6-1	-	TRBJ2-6	CAISEPEGAGANVLTF	TGTGCCATCAGTGAGCCGGAGGGGGCTGGGGCCAACGTCCTGACTTTC
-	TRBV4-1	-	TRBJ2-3	CASSQAGHTQYF	TGCGCCAGCAGCCAAGCAGGTCATACGCAGTATTTT
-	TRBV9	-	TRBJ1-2	CASSVGDRANYGYTF	TGTGCCAGCAGCGTAGGCGACAGAGCTAACTATGGCTACACCTTC
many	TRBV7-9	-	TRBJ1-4	CASNNLMEKLFF	TGTGCCAGCAACAACCTCATGGAGAAACTGTTTTTT
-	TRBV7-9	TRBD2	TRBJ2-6	CASSYTSGRKGANVLTF	TGTGCCAGCAGCTATACTAGCGGGAGGAAGGGGGCCAACGTCCTGACTTTC
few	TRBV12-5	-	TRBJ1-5	CASGLILTGNQPQHF	TGTGCTAGTGGTTTGATCCTGACAGGTAATCAGCCCCAGCATTTT
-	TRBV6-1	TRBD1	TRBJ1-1	CASSARTGAYLDTEAFF	TGTGCCAGCAGTGCCCGGACAGGGGCATACCTTGACACTGAAGCTTTCTTT
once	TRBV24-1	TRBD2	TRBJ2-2	CATSVTGGPTGELFF	TGTGCCACCAGTGTAACGGGAGGGCCTACCGGGGAGCTGTTTTTT
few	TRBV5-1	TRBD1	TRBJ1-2	CASRRDRGLSDNHYGYTF	TGCGCCAGCAGGCGGGACAGGGGGCTCTCCGATAATCACTATGGCTACACCTTC
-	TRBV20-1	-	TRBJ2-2	CSASPSVNTGELFF	TGCAGTGCTAGCCCTAGCGTTAACACCGGGGAGCTGTTTTTT
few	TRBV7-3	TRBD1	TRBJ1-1	CASSLTGTGINTEAFF	TGTGCCAGCAGCTTAACGGGGACAGGGATAAACACTGAAGCTTTCTTT
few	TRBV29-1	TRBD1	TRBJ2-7	CSANSDREVDEQYF	TGCAGCGCCAATTCGGACAGGGAAGTCGACGAGCAGTACTTC
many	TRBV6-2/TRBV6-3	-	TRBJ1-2	CASSERGQGVFYGYTF	TGTGCCAGCAGTGAAAGGGGCCAGGGCGTATTCTATGGCTACACCTTC
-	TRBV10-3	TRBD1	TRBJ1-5	CATSTGVSNQPQHF	TGTGCCACTTCGACAGGGGTTAGCAATCAGCCCCAGCATTTT
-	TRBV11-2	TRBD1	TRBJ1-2	CASSRNRGDYGYTF	TGTGCCAGCAGCCGAAACAGGGGCGACTATGGCTACACCTTC